One sample yielded the 5 T cell receptor beta chains listed below, sequenced in a study of blood T cells in healthy people across ages. Combining a sample-barcoded 5' primer with a J-beta primer mix, a second PCR ran for roughly 6 to 11 cycles. TCRdb itself ran the 5' RACE reads through MiXCR, one entry per CDR3 protein. In the table there are around 870,000 distinct CDR3 sequences, 25% to 35% of which are singletons. The sequenced material came from blood. All receptors come from an elderly woman in good health.

The genes are TRBV4-3 and TRBJ2-4, with 8 bases identical to TRBD2. The CDR3 covers 16 residues. Losses at the gene ends were 1 base for V and 5 bases for J; bases not matched to a gene: 7. CDR1 is LGHNA and CDR2 is YSLEER in the germline V gene. The CDR3 DNA sequence: TGCGCCAGCAGCCAAGGACACGGGGGGGCCGAAAACATTCAGTACTTC. Protein sequence: CASSQGHGGAENIQYF.

This clonotype was seen more than once but under ten times. With a much larger clone just one base away, this may be a read error. This chain connects TRBV28 to TRBJ2-7, with TRBD2 matching over 11 bases. With 7 bases clipped from V and 7 bases from J, the junction kept 12 bases outside the gene matches. This CDR3 region has 15 residues. Germline CDR1 MDHEN, CDR2 SYDVKM. CDR3 DNA: TGTGCCAGCAACCCAATAGCGGGGGGGCGTAATGAGCAGTACTTC. Protein product: CASNPIAGGRNEQYF. Full variable domain (remainder filled in from reference TRBV28 and TRBJ2-7): DVKVTQSSRYLVKRTGEKVFLECVQDMDHENMFWYRQDPGLGLRLIYFSYDVKMKEKGDIPEGYSVSREKKERFSLILESASTNQTSMYLCASNPIAGGRNEQYFGPGTRLTVT.

This clonotype was counted many times. The rearrangement links TRBV9 to TRBJ2-1, with 9 nucleotides matching TRBD2. V trimming: 4 bases; J trimming: 9 bases; junction bases outside the gene matches: 14. The length of the CDR3 is 16 residues. The germline V gene encodes CDR1 SGDLS and CDR2 YYNGEE. The DNA of the CDR3 is TGTGCCAGCAGCACTAGGGCGGGGGGGCGAGGTGGTGAGCAGTTCTTC. As protein: CASSTRAGGRGGEQFF.

The V gene is TRBV5-5, the J gene TRBJ2-5; no reliable D call. V lost 0 bases and J lost 1, with 7 bases in between. The CDR3 consists of 14 residues. The germline gives CDR1 SGHKS, CDR2 YYEKEE (reference sequence). The CDR3 region has the DNA TGTGCCAGCAGCTTGGCGTCCTTCCAAGAGACCCAGTACTTC. Protein: CASSLASFQETQYF. The entire variable domain, with the rest obtained from reference TRBV5-5 and TRBJ2-5, is as follows: DAGVTQSPTHLIKTRGQQVTLRCSPISGHKSVSWYQQVLGQGPQFIFQYYEKEERGRGNFPDRFSARQFPNYSSELNVNALLLGDSALYLCASSLASFQETQYFGPGTRLLVL.

A few counts support this clonotype. This chain joins TRBV19 and TRBJ2-6; D remains unclear. The CDR3 consists of 17 residues. CDR1 LNHDA and CDR2 SQIVND come from the germline V gene (reference sequence). V was clipped by 1 base and J by 0 bases, with 10 bases between them. CDR3 residues: CASSIGTWDSGANVLTF. DNA of the CDR3: TGTGCCAGTAGTATAGGGACGTGGGACTCTGGGGCCAACGTCCTGACTTTC.